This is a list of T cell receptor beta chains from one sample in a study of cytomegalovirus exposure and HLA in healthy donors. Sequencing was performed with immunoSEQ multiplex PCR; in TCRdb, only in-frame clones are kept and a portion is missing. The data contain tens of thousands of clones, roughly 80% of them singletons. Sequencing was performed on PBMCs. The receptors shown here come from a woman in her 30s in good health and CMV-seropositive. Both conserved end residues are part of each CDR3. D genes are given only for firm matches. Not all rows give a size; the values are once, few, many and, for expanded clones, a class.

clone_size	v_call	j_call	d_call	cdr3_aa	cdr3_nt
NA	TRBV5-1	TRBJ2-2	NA	CASSSLPNTGELFF	TGCGCCAGCAGCTCCCTTCCCAACACCGGGGAGCTGTTTTTT
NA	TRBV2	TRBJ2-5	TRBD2	CASSPEGRGETQYF	TGTGCCAGCAGTCCTGAGGGGAGGGGAGAGACCCAGTACTTC
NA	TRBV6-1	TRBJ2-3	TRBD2	CASSELSGGRSSTDTQYF	TGTGCCAGCAGTGAACTGAGCGGGGGGCGATCTAGCACAGATACGCAGTATTTT
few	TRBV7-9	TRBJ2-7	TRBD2	CASSLMASGRVMNEQYF	TGTGCCAGCAGCTTAATGGCTAGCGGGAGGGTCATGAACGAGCAGTACTTC
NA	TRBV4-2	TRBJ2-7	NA	CASSQDLGKSSYEQYF	TGTGCCAGCAGCCAAGATCTGGGCAAGAGCTCCTACGAGCAGTACTTC
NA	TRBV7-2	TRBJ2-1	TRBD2	CASSLVGTSGNEQFF	TGTGCCAGCAGCTTAGTTGGGACTAGCGGCAATGAGCAGTTCTTC
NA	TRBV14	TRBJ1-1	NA	CASSQNQGRNTEAFF	TGTGCCAGCAGCCAAAATCAGGGGAGGAACACTGAAGCTTTCTTT
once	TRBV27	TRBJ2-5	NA	CASSAGQPGETQYF	TGTGCCAGCAGCGCCGGACAGCCTGGGGAGACCCAGTACTTC
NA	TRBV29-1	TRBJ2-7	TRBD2	CSVWGYREALTSGGVSYEQYF	TGCAGCGTTTGGGGCTACAGGGAAGCCTTGACTAGCGGGGGAGTTTCCTACGAGCAGTACTTC
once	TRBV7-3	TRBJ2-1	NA	CASSLTRGNEQFF	TGTGCCAGCAGCTTAACGCGGGGCAATGAGCAGTTCTTC
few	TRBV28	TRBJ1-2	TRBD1	CASGDRASNYGYTF	TGTGCCAGCGGTGACAGGGCGTCTAACTATGGCTACACCTTC
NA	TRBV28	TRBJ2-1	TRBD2	CASRTSGNHNEQFF	TGTGCCTCACGGACTAGCGGGAACCACAATGAGCAGTTCTTC
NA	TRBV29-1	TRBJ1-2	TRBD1	CSGVGQGDYGYTF	TGCAGCGGAGTGGGACAGGGCGACTATGGCTACACCTTC
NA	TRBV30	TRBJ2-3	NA	CAWGPGTSTDTQYF	TGTGCCTGGGGTCCCGGGACTAGCACAGATACGCAGTATTTT
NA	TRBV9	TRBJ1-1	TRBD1	CASSSGTDYTEAFF	TGTGCCAGCAGCTCCGGGACAGACTACACTGAAGCTTTCTTT
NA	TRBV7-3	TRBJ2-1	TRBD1	CASSSSITGTGKGNEQFF	TGTGCCAGCAGCTCAAGCATTACCGGGACAGGGAAGGGCAATGAGCAGTTCTTC
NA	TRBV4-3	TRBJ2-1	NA	CASSQVAAPRGEQFF	TGCGCCAGCAGCCAAGTAGCGGCCCCCCGAGGGGAGCAGTTCTTC
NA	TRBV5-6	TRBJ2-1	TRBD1	CASSLAGQGAGNEQFF	TGTGCCAGCAGCTTGGCCGGACAGGGGGCTGGCAATGAGCAGTTCTTC
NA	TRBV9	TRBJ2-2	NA	CASSVVPDGGELFF	TGTGCCAGCAGCGTAGTTCCCGACGGGGGGGAGCTGTTTTTT
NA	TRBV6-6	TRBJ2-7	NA	CAGAAGPYEQYF	TGTGCCGGGGCCGCCGGGCCCTACGAGCAGTACTTC
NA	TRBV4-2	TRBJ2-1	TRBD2	CASSQDGPASGSGEQFF	TGTGCCAGCAGCCAAGATGGTCCGGCTAGCGGGAGCGGAGAGCAGTTCTTC
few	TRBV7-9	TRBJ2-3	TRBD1	CASSPTRGGHTQYF	TGTGCCAGCAGCCCCACTAGAGGGGGCCATACGCAGTATTTT
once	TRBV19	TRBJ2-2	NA	CASSTSSRAGELFF	TGTGCCAGTAGTACTTCTTCCCGGGCCGGGGAGCTGTTTTTT
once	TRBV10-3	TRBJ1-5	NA	CAISDRTRGSNQPQHF	TGTGCCATCAGTGACCGGACAAGAGGAAGCAATCAGCCCCAGCATTTT
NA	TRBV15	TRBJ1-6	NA	CATSRRVSNSPLHF	TGTGCCACCAGCAGACGGGTTTCAAATTCACCCCTCCACTTT
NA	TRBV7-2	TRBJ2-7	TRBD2	CASSLPTFSGRENEQYF	TGTGCCAGCAGCTTGCCCACATTTAGCGGGAGAGAAAACGAGCAGTACTTC
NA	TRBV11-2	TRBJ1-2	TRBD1	CASSPGTGPNYGYTF	TGTGCCAGCAGCCCTGGGACAGGACCGAACTATGGCTACACCTTC
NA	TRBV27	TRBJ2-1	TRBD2	CASSLEWLAGGRDNEQFF	TGTGCCAGCAGTTTGGAATGGTTAGCGGGAGGGCGTGACAATGAGCAGTTCTTC
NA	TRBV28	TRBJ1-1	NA	CASSFPPGLREAFF	TGTGCCAGCAGTTTCCCCCCAGGGTTACGAGAAGCTTTCTTT
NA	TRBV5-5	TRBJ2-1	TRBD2	CASSLAGTSWPNEQFF	TGTGCCAGCAGCTTGGCCGGGACTAGCTGGCCAAATGAGCAGTTCTTC
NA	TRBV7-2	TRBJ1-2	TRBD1	CASSLGAGGGYTF	TGTGCCAGCAGCTTAGGTGCAGGGGGTGGCTACACCTTC
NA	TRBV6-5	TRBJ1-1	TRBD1	CASSYSFDRGHTEAFF	TGTGCCAGCAGTTACTCCTTCGACAGGGGGCATACTGAAGCTTTCTTT
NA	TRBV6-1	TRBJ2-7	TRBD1	CASSEQLGTDLYEQYF	TGTGCCAGCAGTGAACAGTTAGGGACAGATCTCTACGAGCAGTACTTC
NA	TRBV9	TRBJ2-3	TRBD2	CASSLLAGEADTQYF	TGTGCCAGCAGTTTACTAGCGGGAGAGGCAGATACGCAGTATTTT
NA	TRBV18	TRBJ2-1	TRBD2	CASSPGLAGAGRNEQFF	TGTGCCAGCTCCCCGGGGCTAGCGGGAGCGGGGAGAAATGAGCAGTTCTTC
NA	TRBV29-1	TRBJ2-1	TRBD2	CSLKREGRNEQFF	TGCAGCTTGAAGCGGGAGGGCCGGAATGAGCAGTTCTTC
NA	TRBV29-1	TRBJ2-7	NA	CSVEVGVWGEQYF	TGCAGCGTTGAAGTAGGGGTGTGGGGCGAGCAGTACTTC
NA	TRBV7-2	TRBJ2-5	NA	CASSSPLGEQYF	TGTGCCAGCAGCTCACCTCTCGGTGAGCAGTACTTC
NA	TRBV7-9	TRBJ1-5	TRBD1	CASSSRQGTNQPQHF	TGTGCCAGCAGCTCTCGACAGGGGACGAATCAGCCCCAGCATTTT
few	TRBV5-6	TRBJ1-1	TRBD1	CASSFGTGKVNTEAFF	TGTGCCAGCAGCTTCGGGACAGGGAAGGTGAACACTGAAGCTTTCTTT
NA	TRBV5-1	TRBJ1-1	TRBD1	CASSLGDRADTEAFF	TGCGCCAGCAGCTTGGGGGACAGGGCGGACACTGAAGCTTTCTTT
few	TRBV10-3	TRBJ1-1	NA	CASSEAFFTEAFF	TGTGCCAGCAGTGAAGCATTTTTCACTGAAGCTTTCTTT
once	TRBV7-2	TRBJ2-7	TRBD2	CASSPRTSGTYEQYF	TGTGCCAGCAGCCCCCGGACTAGCGGGACGTACGAGCAGTACTTC
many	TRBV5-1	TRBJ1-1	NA	CASSLATGANTEAFF	TGCGCCAGCAGCCTGGCCACAGGAGCGAACACTGAAGCTTTCTTT
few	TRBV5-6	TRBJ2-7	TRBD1	CASSLGQGAREQYF	TGTGCCAGCAGCTTAGGACAGGGGGCGCGGGAGCAGTACTTC
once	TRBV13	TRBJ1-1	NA	CASSRGGVNTEAFF	TGTGCCAGCAGCCGAGGGGGGGTTAACACTGAAGCTTTCTTT
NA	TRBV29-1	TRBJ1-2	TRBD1	CSSTGEDGYTF	TGCAGCTCGACAGGGGAGGATGGCTACACCTTC